A selection of T cell receptor beta chains follows, all from one sample in a study of response to subunit inactivated influenza vaccine. TCRdb passed the RT-PCR reads through MiXCR, listing each CDR3 protein once. The data hold around 570,000 distinct CDR3 sequences, with approximately 11% observed a single time. These data also featured in a second study, about T cells expressing NK-cell markers.

The source material was PBMCs from blood, sampled on the day of vaccination. These receptors all come from a man aged 50-60 years who received an inactivated influenza vaccine. Each CDR3 is given with its conserved first and last residue. Fields, in order: D gene, J gene, clone size, V gene, CDR3 protein, CDR3 DNA. D genes are given only for firm matches. The size of a clone is reported for some rows only, either as once, few or many, or as a class for expanded clones.

d_call: TRBD1
j_call: TRBJ1-4
clone_size: .
v_call: TRBV28
cdr3_aa: CASTMTGGNVNEKLFF
cdr3_nt: TGTGCCAGCACGATGACAGGGGGCAACGTGAATGAAAAACTGTTTTTT

d_call: TRBD2
j_call: TRBJ2-1
clone_size: .
v_call: TRBV7-3
cdr3_aa: CASSYTLAGAYNEQFF
cdr3_nt: TGTGCCAGCAGCTACACACTAGCGGGAGCGTACAATGAGCAGTTCTTC

d_call: .
j_call: TRBJ2-1
clone_size: .
v_call: TRBV14
cdr3_aa: CASSPGGSGTGEQFF
cdr3_nt: TGTGCCAGCAGCCCTGGGGGGTCCGGTACGGGTGAGCAGTTCTTC

d_call: .
j_call: TRBJ2-1
clone_size: few
v_call: TRBV28
cdr3_aa: CASSPRDFSYNEQFF
cdr3_nt: TGTGCCAGCAGTCCCCGGGACTTCTCCTACAATGAGCAGTTCTTC

d_call: TRBD2
j_call: TRBJ2-3
clone_size: .
v_call: TRBV15
cdr3_aa: CATSRGGRGSTDTQYF
cdr3_nt: TGTGCCACCAGCAGAGGGGGGAGGGGAAGCACAGATACGCAGTATTTT

d_call: TRBD1
j_call: TRBJ2-2
clone_size: few
v_call: TRBV7-2
cdr3_aa: CASRSDRVNTGELFF
cdr3_nt: TGTGCCAGCAGGTCGGACAGGGTTAACACCGGGGAGCTGTTTTTT

d_call: .
j_call: TRBJ1-6
clone_size: few
v_call: TRBV4-2
cdr3_aa: CASSQASSYNSPLHF
cdr3_nt: TGTGCCAGCAGCCAAGCGAGCTCCTATAATTCACCCCTCCACTTT

d_call: TRBD1
j_call: TRBJ2-4
clone_size: .
v_call: TRBV20-1
cdr3_aa: CSAFKGQADGKNIQYF
cdr3_nt: TGCAGTGCCTTTAAGGGACAGGCGGACGGCAAAAACATTCAGTACTTC

d_call: .
j_call: TRBJ1-3
clone_size: .
v_call: TRBV28
cdr3_aa: CASSSWTLRSGNTIYF
cdr3_nt: TGTGCCAGCAGTAGTTGGACTCTACGCTCTGGAAACACCATATATTTT

d_call: .
j_call: TRBJ1-5
clone_size: few
v_call: TRBV20-1
cdr3_aa: CSARGPTRLQPQHF
cdr3_nt: TGCAGTGCTAGAGGGCCTACGAGGCTCCAGCCCCAGCATTTT

d_call: TRBD2
j_call: TRBJ2-1
clone_size: many
v_call: TRBV11-1
cdr3_aa: CASSLAGLAGREQFF
cdr3_nt: TGTGCCAGCAGCCTTGCGGGACTAGCGGGACGTGAGCAGTTCTTC

d_call: TRBD2
j_call: TRBJ2-5
clone_size: few
v_call: TRBV5-1
cdr3_aa: CASSSSSGGQETQYF
cdr3_nt: TGCGCCAGCAGCTCTTCTAGCGGGGGCCAAGAGACCCAGTACTTC

d_call: .
j_call: TRBJ1-1
clone_size: few
v_call: TRBV20-1
cdr3_aa: CSANRGVNTEAFF
cdr3_nt: TGCAGTGCAAACCGGGGGGTGAACACTGAAGCTTTCTTT

d_call: .
j_call: TRBJ1-5
clone_size: .
v_call: TRBV21-1
cdr3_aa: CASSNNPGQGLSQPQHF
cdr3_nt: TGTGCCAGCAGCAATAACCCGGGACAGGGACTTTCTCAGCCCCAGCATTTT

d_call: .
j_call: TRBJ1-1
clone_size: .
v_call: TRBV4-2
cdr3_aa: CASSQDSGPRGSEAFF
cdr3_nt: TGTGCCAGCAGCCAAGATTCCGGACCTAGGGGCTCTGAAGCTTTCTTT

d_call: TRBD1
j_call: TRBJ2-5
clone_size: .
v_call: TRBV28
cdr3_aa: CASSLNRDSQETQYF
cdr3_nt: TGTGCCAGCAGTTTAAACCGGGACAGCCAAGAGACCCAGTACTTC

d_call: TRBD2
j_call: TRBJ2-5
clone_size: .
v_call: TRBV12-3/TRBV12-4
cdr3_aa: CATNGGGRGETQYF
cdr3_nt: TGTGCCACCAATGGGGGGGGAAGGGGAGAGACCCAGTACTTC

d_call: .
j_call: TRBJ2-2
clone_size: few
v_call: TRBV20-1
cdr3_aa: CSASRGFMSGELFF
cdr3_nt: TGCAGTGCTAGTCGGGGGTTTATGTCCGGGGAGCTGTTTTTT

d_call: .
j_call: TRBJ1-5
clone_size: few
v_call: TRBV6-5
cdr3_aa: CASSYSFGSNQPQHF
cdr3_nt: TGTGCCAGCAGTTACTCGTTCGGGAGCAATCAGCCCCAGCATTTT

d_call: TRBD2
j_call: TRBJ2-1
clone_size: many
v_call: TRBV12-3/TRBV12-4
cdr3_aa: CASTFIGLARNEQFF
cdr3_nt: TGTGCCAGCACCTTCATCGGACTAGCTAGAAATGAGCAGTTCTTC

d_call: .
j_call: TRBJ2-2
clone_size: many
v_call: TRBV20-1
cdr3_aa: CSAKSSRTGELFF
cdr3_nt: TGCAGTGCTAAGAGTAGCCGGACCGGGGAGCTGTTTTTT

d_call: .
j_call: TRBJ2-2
clone_size: few
v_call: TRBV2
cdr3_aa: CASSIYRNTGELFF
cdr3_nt: TGTGCCAGCAGTATCTACCGCAACACCGGGGAGCTGTTTTTT

d_call: TRBD2
j_call: TRBJ2-7
clone_size: .
v_call: TRBV20-1
cdr3_aa: CSAHWRASGTYEQYF
cdr3_nt: TGCAGTGCTCACTGGCGGGCTAGCGGAACCTACGAGCAGTACTTC

d_call: .
j_call: TRBJ2-1
clone_size: many
v_call: TRBV7-9
cdr3_aa: CASSLRYNEQFF
cdr3_nt: TGTGCCAGCAGCCTCCGGTACAATGAGCAGTTCTTC

d_call: .
j_call: TRBJ1-4
clone_size: many
v_call: TRBV29-1
cdr3_aa: CSVGGAPNEKLFF
cdr3_nt: TGCAGCGTTGGTGGGGCTCCAAATGAAAAACTGTTTTTT

d_call: .
j_call: TRBJ2-7
clone_size: few
v_call: TRBV14
cdr3_aa: CASSQGPVSEQYF
cdr3_nt: TGTGCCAGCAGCCAAGGACCCGTTAGCGAGCAGTACTTC

d_call: .
j_call: TRBJ1-1
clone_size: few
v_call: TRBV18
cdr3_aa: CASSPKGDTEAFF
cdr3_nt: TGTGCCAGCTCACCGAAGGGGGACACTGAAGCTTTCTTT